The clone carrying this T cell receptor (beta chain) appeared a few times. These data are taken from a study of T-cell reconstitution after alpha-beta-depleted transplantation in children. Using unique molecular identifiers, the investigators prepared the TCRbeta library. TCRdb reprocessed the PCR reads with MiXCR, giving one entry per CDR3 protein. The data contain about 540,000 distinct CDR3 sequences, roughly 18% of them singletons. Germline V CDR1 and CDR2: SGHVS, FNYEAQ. V dropped 1 base and J dropped 3; count of bases not matched to a gene: 10. The length of the CDR3 is 17 residues. This TCR came from a human donor who donated a stem cell graft to a child with acute lymphoblastic leukemia. This sample comprised PBMCs from the stem cell graft donor, obtained from the stem cell graft. The J gene is TRBJ2-3, the V gene TRBV7-6; 7 nucleotides align to TRBD2. The CDR3 coding sequence is TGTGCCAGCAGCTTAGAGGCGCGGGAGATCGGGACAGATACGCAGTATTTT. Protein product: CASSLEAREIGTDTQYF.